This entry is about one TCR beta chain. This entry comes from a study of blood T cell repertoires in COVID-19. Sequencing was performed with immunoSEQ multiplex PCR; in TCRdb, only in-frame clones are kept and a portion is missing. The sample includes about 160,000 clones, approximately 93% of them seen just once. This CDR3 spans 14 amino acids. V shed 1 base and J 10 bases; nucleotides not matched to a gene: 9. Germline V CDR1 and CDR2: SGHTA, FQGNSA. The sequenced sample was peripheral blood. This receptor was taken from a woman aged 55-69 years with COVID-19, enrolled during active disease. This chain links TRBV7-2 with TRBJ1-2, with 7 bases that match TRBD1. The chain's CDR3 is CASSLVPGQRVYTF. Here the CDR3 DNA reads TGTGCCAGCAGCTTAGTTCCGGGACAGAGGGTCTACACCTTC. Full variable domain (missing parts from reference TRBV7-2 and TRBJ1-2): GAGVSQSPSNKVTEKGKDVELRCDPISGHTALYWYRQSLGQGLEFLIYFQGNSAPDKSGLPSDRFSAERTGGSVSTLTIQRTQQEDSAVYLCASSLVPGQRVYTFGSGTRLTVV.